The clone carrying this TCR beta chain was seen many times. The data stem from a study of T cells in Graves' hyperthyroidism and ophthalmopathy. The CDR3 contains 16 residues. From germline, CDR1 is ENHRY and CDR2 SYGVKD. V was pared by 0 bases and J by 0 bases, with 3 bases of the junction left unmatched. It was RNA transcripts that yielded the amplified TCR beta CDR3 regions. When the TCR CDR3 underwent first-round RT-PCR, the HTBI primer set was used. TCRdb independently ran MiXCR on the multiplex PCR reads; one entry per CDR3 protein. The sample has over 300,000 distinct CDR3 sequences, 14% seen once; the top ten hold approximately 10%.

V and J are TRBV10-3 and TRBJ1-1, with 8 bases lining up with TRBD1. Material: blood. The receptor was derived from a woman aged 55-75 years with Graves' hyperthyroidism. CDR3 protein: CAISESGQALNTEAFF. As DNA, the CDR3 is TGTGCCATCAGTGAGTCGGGACAGGCATTGAACACTGAAGCTTTCTTT.